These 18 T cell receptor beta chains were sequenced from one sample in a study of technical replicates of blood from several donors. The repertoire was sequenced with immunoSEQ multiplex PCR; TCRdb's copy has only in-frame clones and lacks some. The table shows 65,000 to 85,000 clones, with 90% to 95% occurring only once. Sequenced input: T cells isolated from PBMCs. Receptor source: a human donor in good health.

CDR3 protein: CASSLGLRTSGLYEQYF. In nucleotides, the CDR3 is TGTGCCAGCAGCTTAGGTCTTCGGACTAGCGGGTTGTACGAGCAGTACTTC. The J gene is TRBJ2-7, the V gene TRBV13; TRBD2 matches 11 bases. Trimming cost V 0 bases and J 4 bases; bases outside gene matches: 8. The CDR3 totals 17 residues. Germline lookup yields CDR1 PRHDT and CDR2 FYEKMQ (reference sequence).

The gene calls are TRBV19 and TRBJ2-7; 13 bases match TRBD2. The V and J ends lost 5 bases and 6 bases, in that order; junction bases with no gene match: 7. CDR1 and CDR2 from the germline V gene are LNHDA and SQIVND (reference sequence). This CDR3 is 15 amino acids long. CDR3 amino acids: CASSEGLAGYFEQYF. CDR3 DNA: TGTGCCAGTAGTGAGGGACTAGCGGGATATTTCGAGCAGTACTTC.

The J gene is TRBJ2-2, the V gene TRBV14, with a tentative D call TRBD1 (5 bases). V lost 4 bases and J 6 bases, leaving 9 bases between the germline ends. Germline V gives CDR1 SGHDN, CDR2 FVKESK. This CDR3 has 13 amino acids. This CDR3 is CASSPSRAGELFF. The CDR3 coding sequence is TGTGCCAGCAGCCCGTCCAGGGCCGGGGAGCTGTTTTTT.

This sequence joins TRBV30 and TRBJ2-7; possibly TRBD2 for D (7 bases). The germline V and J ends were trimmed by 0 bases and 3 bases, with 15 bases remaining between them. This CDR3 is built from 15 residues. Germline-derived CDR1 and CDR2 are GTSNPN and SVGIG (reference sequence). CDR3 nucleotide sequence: TGTGCCTGGAGTGTAGGGCCGGGGGGCAGCTACGAGCAGTACTTC. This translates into CAWSVGPGGSYEQYF.

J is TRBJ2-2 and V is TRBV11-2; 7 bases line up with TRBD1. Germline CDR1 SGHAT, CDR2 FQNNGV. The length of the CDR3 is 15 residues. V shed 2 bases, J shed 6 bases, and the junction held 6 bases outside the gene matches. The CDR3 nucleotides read TGTGCCAGCAGCTTAACAGGGGAGTATTCCGGGGAGCTGTTTTTT. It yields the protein CASSLTGEYSGELFF.

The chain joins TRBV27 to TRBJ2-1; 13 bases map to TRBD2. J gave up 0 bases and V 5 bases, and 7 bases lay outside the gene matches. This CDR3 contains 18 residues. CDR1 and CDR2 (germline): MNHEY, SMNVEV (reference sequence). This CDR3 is CASSQYWTSGSSYNEQFF. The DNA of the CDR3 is TGTGCCAGCAGTCAATACTGGACTAGCGGGAGCTCCTACAATGAGCAGTTCTTC.

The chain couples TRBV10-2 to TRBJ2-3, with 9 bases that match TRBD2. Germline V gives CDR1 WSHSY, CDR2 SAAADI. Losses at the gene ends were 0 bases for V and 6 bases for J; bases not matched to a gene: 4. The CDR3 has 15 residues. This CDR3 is CASSESSGRSDTQYF. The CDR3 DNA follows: TGCGCCAGCAGTGAGTCAAGCGGGAGGAGCGATACGCAGTATTTT.

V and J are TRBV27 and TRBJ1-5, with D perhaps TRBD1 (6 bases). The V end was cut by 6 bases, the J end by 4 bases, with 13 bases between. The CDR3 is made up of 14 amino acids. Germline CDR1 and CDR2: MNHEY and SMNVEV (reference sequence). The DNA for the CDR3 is TGTGCCAGCAGCCCGCTGGGGGCAAATCAGCCCCAGCATTTT. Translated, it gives CASSPLGANQPQHF.

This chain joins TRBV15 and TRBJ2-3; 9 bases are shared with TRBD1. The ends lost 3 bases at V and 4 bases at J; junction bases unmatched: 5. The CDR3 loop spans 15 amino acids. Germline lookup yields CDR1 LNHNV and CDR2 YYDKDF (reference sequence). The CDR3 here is CATSSSTGGADTQYF. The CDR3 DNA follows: TGTGCCACCAGCAGTTCCACAGGGGGCGCAGATACGCAGTATTTT.

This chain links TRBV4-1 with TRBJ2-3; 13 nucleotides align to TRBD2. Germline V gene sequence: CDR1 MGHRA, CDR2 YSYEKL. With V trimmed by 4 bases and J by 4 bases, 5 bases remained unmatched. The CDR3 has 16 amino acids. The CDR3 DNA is TGCGCCAGCAGCCGACACGGACTAGCGGGAGCAGATACGCAGTATTTT. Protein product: CASSRHGLAGADTQYF.

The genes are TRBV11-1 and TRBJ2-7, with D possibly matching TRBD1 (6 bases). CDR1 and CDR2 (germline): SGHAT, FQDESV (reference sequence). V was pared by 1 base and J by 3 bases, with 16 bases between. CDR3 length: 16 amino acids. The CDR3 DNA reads TGTGCCAGCAGCTTAGACCGGGCAGGGGCCTTCTACGAGCAGTACTTC. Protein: CASSLDRAGAFYEQYF.

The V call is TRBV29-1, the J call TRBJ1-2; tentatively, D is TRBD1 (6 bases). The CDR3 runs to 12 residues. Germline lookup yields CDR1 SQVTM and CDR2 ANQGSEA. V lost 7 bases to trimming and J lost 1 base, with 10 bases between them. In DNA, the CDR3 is TGCAGCGGGGGGACAAATAACTATGGCTACACCTTC. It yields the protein CSGGTNNYGYTF.

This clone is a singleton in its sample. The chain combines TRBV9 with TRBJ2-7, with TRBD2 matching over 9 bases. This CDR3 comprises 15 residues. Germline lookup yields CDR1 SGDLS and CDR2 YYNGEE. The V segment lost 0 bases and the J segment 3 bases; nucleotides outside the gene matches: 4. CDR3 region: CASSVGFSGGYEQYF. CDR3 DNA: TGTGCCAGCAGCGTAGGGTTTAGCGGGGGCTACGAGCAGTACTTC.

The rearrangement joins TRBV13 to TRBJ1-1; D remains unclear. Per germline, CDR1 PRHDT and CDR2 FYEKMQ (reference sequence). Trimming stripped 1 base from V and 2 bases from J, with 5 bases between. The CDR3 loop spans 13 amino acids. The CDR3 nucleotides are TGTGCCAGCAGCTTAGTCAGAAACACTGAAGCTTTCTTT. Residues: CASSLVRNTEAFF.

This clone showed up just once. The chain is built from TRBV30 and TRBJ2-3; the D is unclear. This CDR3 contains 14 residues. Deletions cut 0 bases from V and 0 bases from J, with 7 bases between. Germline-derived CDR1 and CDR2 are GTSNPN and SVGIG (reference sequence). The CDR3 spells CAWSVLTSTDTQYF. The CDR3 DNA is TGTGCCTGGAGTGTACTTACTAGCACAGATACGCAGTATTTT.

DNA of the CDR3: TGTGCCAGCAGCTTTGAGTCTAACTATGGCTACACCTTC. It translates to CASSFESNYGYTF. The rearrangement links TRBV5-4 to TRBJ1-2; D remains unclear. The V end was cut by 2 bases, the J end by 0 bases, with 5 bases between. The CDR3 sequence is 13 residues long. Germline V gene data show CDR1 as SGHNT and CDR2 as YYREEE (reference sequence).

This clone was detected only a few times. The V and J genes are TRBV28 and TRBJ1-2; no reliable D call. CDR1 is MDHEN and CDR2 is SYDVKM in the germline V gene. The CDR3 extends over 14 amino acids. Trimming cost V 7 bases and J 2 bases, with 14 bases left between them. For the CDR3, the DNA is TGTGCCAGCACCGTAGAGGGAAGGAACTATGGCTACACCTTC. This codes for CASTVEGRNYGYTF.

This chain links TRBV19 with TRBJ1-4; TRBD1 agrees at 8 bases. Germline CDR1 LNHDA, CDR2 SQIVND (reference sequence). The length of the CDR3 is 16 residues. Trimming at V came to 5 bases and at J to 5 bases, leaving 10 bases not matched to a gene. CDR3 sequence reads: CASSLHSTGENEKLFF. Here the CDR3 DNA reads TGTGCCAGTAGTCTTCACTCGACAGGGGAAAATGAAAAACTGTTTTTT.